The rows below give T cell receptor beta chains drawn from one sample of a study of blood T cell repertoires in COVID-19. Sequenced by immunoSEQ multiplex PCR; TCRdb stores in-frame clones only, minus some. Here the sample spans under 500,000 clones, around 89% being singletons. Sequences were obtained from peripheral blood. Receptors were obtained from a woman aged 25 to 39 with acute or convalescent COVID-19. The CDR3 runs from the conserved cysteine through the conserved F or W. Fields, in order: D gene, V gene, clone size, J gene, CDR3 protein, CDR3 DNA. D genes are given only for firm matches. For some rows the clone size is stated as once, few or many, or as a class when expanded; others skip it.

d_gene: -; v_gene: TRBV11-2; abundance: few; j_gene: TRBJ1-4; CDR3aa: CASSSSGGANEKLFF; CDR3nt: TGTGCCAGCAGCTCCTCGGGGGGGGCTAATGAAAAACTGTTTTTT
d_gene: -; v_gene: TRBV2; abundance: -; j_gene: TRBJ2-6; CDR3aa: CASSEVLLPGANVLTF; CDR3nt: TGTGCCAGCAGTGAAGTCTTACTACCCGGGGCCAACGTCCTGACTTTC
d_gene: TRBD1; v_gene: TRBV27; abundance: once; j_gene: TRBJ1-1; CDR3aa: CASSFEGANTEAFF; CDR3nt: TGTGCCAGCAGTTTCGAGGGGGCGAACACTGAAGCTTTCTTT
d_gene: -; v_gene: TRBV23-1; abundance: few; j_gene: TRBJ1-6; CDR3aa: CASSQGGEDSPLHF; CDR3nt: TGCGCCAGCAGTCAAGGCGGAGAGGATTCACCCCTCCACTTT
d_gene: TRBD1; v_gene: TRBV5-4; abundance: -; j_gene: TRBJ1-1; CDR3aa: CASSRGTGRNTEAFF; CDR3nt: TGTGCCAGCAGCCGAGGGACAGGGCGGAACACTGAAGCTTTCTTT
d_gene: TRBD2; v_gene: TRBV20-1; abundance: -; j_gene: TRBJ2-5; CDR3aa: CSAGASGEETQYF; CDR3nt: TGCAGTGCTGGTGCTAGCGGAGAAGAGACCCAGTACTTC
d_gene: -; v_gene: TRBV7-9; abundance: -; j_gene: TRBJ2-1; CDR3aa: CASSLGGDYNEQFF; CDR3nt: TGTGCCAGCAGCTTAGGGGGGGACTACAATGAGCAGTTCTTC
d_gene: TRBD2; v_gene: TRBV18; abundance: -; j_gene: TRBJ2-5; CDR3aa: CASSDGLAGEETQYF; CDR3nt: TGTGCCAGCTCAGACGGACTAGCGGGGGAAGAGACCCAGTACTTC
d_gene: -; v_gene: TRBV7-8; abundance: once; j_gene: TRBJ2-1; CDR3aa: CASSLDLYNEQFF; CDR3nt: TGTGCCAGCAGCTTAGACTTATACAATGAGCAGTTCTTC
d_gene: -; v_gene: TRBV20-1; abundance: once; j_gene: TRBJ2-7; CDR3aa: CSAPGLSEQYF; CDR3nt: TGCAGTGCACCGGGACTGTCGGAGCAGTACTTC